This T cell receptor beta chain was identified in a study of identifying expanded T cells in peripheral blood (dated by TCRdb to about 2019). Study-wide context: Four technical replicates, made by sequencing separate aliquots from the same pool of genomic DNA, were compared pairwise. Summary of the overall study and its limitations: It was expected by the authors that biological variance in healthy repertoires might increase further over much longer intervals, such as months to years. Across all healthy-donor time intervals, the beta-binomial model significantly cut both the number of clones called differentially abundant and the false-positive rate. Variance in clone template counts between approximately 2-week samples significantly increased with total template count across all healthy donors. Between technical replicates the binomial model flagged approximately 1.2 differentially abundant clones, whereas over around 2 weeks the binomial model flagged about 16.4 and over approximately 4 weeks about 19.

Worth noting for this clone: No cognate antigen has been identified for it. Base qualities are not recorded, but no much larger clone differs from it by a single base.

During the collection period, no infections or other immune events were recorded for the healthy donors. Blood repertoires from healthy donors were used as a training cohort for calibrating time-dependent variance in a beta-binomial model of differential abundance of T-cell clones. The training cohort included around ten healthy donors, of whom 3 were female and 7 were male. Donor ages ranged from about 29 to 70 years, with an average of approximately 43 years. Whole blood from each healthy donor was obtained from a commercial supplier and was collected at three time points roughly two weeks apart. For immunosequencing, genomic DNA was extracted from whole blood that had not been sorted. The immunoSEQ Assay, which relies on bias-controlled multiplex PCR amplification of genomic DNA, was used to profile TCRbeta CDR3 regions. The authors' analysis ran thus. To quantify the absolute abundance of each unique TCRbeta CDR3 region, the sequences were collapsed and filtered. Differential abundance was assessed using a binomial (Fisher-equivalent) model and a beta-binomial model in which time-dependent variance fitted from healthy donors was added. Any clone with fewer than 5 combined templates was excluded, and a clone was called differentially abundant if its Benjamini-Hochberg FDR was below 0.01. The form v = (b*log(k)+a)^2 was used to model beta-binomial variance as a function of total template count across the two samples. TCRdb holds this immuneACCESS table with in-frame rearrangements only. Some clones are missing; in checked studies, unresolved V genes explain under half, and the rest has no known cause. The DNA was the basis for D and trimming; V, J and clone size are from that table. The sample table holds around 85,000 clones, of which approximately 90% were seen once. The ten largest clones add up to over 15% of the sample.

The material sequenced was blood. This clonotype was obtained from a person aged 18 to 70 in good health.

The sequenced DNA is TGTGCCGCGAACAGGGCTATTAGCAATCAGCCCCAGCATTTT. It encodes CAANRAISNQPQHF. The rearrangement joined TRBV6-1 to TRBJ1-5, with a tentative D gene TRBD1 over 6 matching bases. CDR1 is given as MNHNS and CDR2 as SASEGT, both from the germline V gene. Its CDR3 holds 14 amino acids, cysteine through phenylalanine. The kept DNA is CDR3 alone, 42 bases in frame from the first base. V sheds 11 bases and J sheds 0 bases, leaving 14 bases between their ends.